Listed here is a single T cell receptor beta chain. The RNA input was about 0.5 to 1 ug, and it was reverse transcribed with random hexamers. From the immunoSEQ multiplex PCR reads, TCRdb called clonotypes with MiXCR, one entry per CDR3 protein. The table records under 300,000 distinct CDR3 sequences, about 96% of them present only once. TEMRA cells were enriched by FACS, while CD8+ and CD4+ T cells were obtained through a negative isolation that was performed magnetically. This sample stems from a study of CD8 T cells in Susac syndrome. Overall study context: Among the Susac syndrome patients sequenced, over five had active disease and fewer than 10 were in remission. Patients with Susac syndrome had blood drawn and were at that point therapy-naive, on corticosteroids, or on intravenous immunoglobulin alone.

The CDR3 is 17 amino acids. With V trimmed by 1 base and J by 5 bases, 12 bases remained unmatched. Germline V gene data show CDR1 as LNHDA and CDR2 as SQIVND (reference sequence). The clonotype comes from a human donor with Susac syndrome. Sequencing was done on a sample of CD4+ T cells from PBMCs. The rearrangement joins TRBV19 to TRBJ1-2, with 8 nucleotides matching TRBD1. The CDR3 bases are TGTGCCAGTAGTATAGTGGGACAGGCGGAGATAGGGTATGGCTACACCTTC. As protein: CASSIVGQAEIGYGYTF.